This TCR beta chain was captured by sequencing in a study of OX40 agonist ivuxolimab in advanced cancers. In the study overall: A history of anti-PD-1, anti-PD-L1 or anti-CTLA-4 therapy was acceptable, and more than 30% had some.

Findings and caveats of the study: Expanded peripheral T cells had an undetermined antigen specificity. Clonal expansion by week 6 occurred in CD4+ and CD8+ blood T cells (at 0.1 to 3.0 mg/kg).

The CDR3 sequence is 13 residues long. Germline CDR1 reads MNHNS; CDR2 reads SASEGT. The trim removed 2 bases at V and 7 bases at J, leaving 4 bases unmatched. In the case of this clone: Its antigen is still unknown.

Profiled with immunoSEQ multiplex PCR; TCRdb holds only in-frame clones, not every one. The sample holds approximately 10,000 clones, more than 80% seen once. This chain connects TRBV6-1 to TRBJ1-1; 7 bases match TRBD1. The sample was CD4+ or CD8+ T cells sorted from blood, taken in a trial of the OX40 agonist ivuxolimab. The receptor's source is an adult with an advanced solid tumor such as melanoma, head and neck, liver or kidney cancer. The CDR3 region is CASSERGQGEAFF. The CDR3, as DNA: TGTGCCAGCAGTGAAAGGGGGCAGGGTGAAGCTTTCTTT.